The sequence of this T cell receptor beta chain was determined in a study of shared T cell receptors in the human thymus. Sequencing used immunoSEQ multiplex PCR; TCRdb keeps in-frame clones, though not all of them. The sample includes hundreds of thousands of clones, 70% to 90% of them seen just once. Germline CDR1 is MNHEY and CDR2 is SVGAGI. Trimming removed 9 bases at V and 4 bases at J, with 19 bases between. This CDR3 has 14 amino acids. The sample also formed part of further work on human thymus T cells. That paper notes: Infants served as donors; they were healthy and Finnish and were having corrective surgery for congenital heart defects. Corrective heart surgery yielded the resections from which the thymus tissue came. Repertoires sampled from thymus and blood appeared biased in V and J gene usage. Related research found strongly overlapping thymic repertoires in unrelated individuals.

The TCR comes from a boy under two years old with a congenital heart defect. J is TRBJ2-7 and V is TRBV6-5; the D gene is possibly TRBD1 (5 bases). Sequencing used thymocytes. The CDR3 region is CASSRARQQYEQYF. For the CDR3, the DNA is TGTGCCAGTTCCAGGGCGAGACAGCAGTACGAGCAGTACTTC.